Shown below are 4 T cell receptor beta chains from a single sample sequenced in a study of monozygotic twins with inflammatory bowel disease. TCRdb reanalyzed the 5' RACE reads and collapses them to one entry per CDR3 protein, without DNA. This sample's table reports 150,000 or so distinct CDR3 sequences. The material sequenced was blood. The receptors here all came from a human donor with ulcerative colitis or Crohn's disease, or a healthy co-twin of an affected twin (not recorded which).

This chain links TRBV23-1 with TRBJ2-5; TCRdb selects TRBD2, and the lack of DNA leaves this call unchecked. TRBV23-1 is known as an ORF, though its function is uncertain. The CDR3 extends over 18 amino acids. The CDR3 region is CASSQGASGRAGQETQYF.

The chain carries TRBV7-9 and TRBJ1-1. The CDR3 extends over 17 amino acids. CDR1 and CDR2 from the germline V gene are SEHNR and FQNEAQ (reference sequence). CDR3: CASSLGSLFAMNTEAFF.

The chain uses TRBV7-6 and TRBJ1-1; the TCRdb D gene call, TRBD1, has no DNA to confirm it. Germline lookup yields CDR1 SGHVS and CDR2 FNYEAQ. This CDR3 is built from 15 residues. CDR3 sequence: CASSLTGGGNTEAFF.

This rearrangement joins TRBV6-1 to TRBJ2-3. This CDR3 is built from 15 residues. Germline loops: CDR1 MNHNS, CDR2 SASEGT. CDR3 sequence: CASKLAFTSTDTQYF.